The 8 T cell receptor beta chains in this list originate from one sample, sequenced in a study of post-analysis software for immune sequencing data. Unique molecular identifiers were built into the TCR beta cDNA libraries. Each CDR3 protein gets one entry after TCRdb re-called the PCR reads with MiXCR. Of roughly 800,000 distinct CDR3 sequences in the sample, roughly 58% were seen once. No antigen has been identified for these receptors. Study conclusions and caveats: Roughly five TRBV segments were more frequent in patients than controls; TRBV5-6, TRBV5-1 and TRBV20-1 belonged to this group.

The sequencing input was blood. The receptors shown here come from a girl aged 10-17 years with multiple sclerosis.

The genes are TRBV20-1 and TRBJ2-7, with 9 positions matching TRBD2. V gave up 0 bases and J gave up 7 bases; unmatched junction bases: 10. CDR1 is DFQATT, CDR2 SNEGSKA, per germline (reference sequence). This CDR3 is 15 amino acids long. The CDR3 sequence is CSARDQHSGRGEQYF. The CDR3 coding sequence is TGCAGTGCTAGAGATCAGCATAGCGGGAGAGGTGAGCAGTACTTC.

This clonotype was counted between two and nine times. This chain uses TRBV27 with TRBJ1-1, with D possibly TRBD1 on 5 matching bases. V lost 3 bases, J lost 0 bases, and 11 bases lay in between. The CDR3 is 15 amino acids. CDR1 is MNHEY, CDR2 SMNVEV, per germline (reference sequence). The CDR3 DNA reads TGTGCCAGCAGTTTCATGGGGGGTATGAACACTGAAGCTTTCTTT. As protein: CASSFMGGMNTEAFF.

This chain links TRBV11-2 with TRBJ2-7; TRBD2 aligns across 12 bases. Germline trimming cut 1 base from V and 0 bases from J; bases unmatched to any gene: 4. Per germline, CDR1 SGHAT and CDR2 FQNNGV. This CDR3 has 17 residues. In DNA, the CDR3 is TGTGCCAGCAGCTTAGGGCGACTAGCGGGAGTCTCCTACGAGCAGTACTTC. It codes for CASSLGRLAGVSYEQYF.

The rearrangement links TRBV7-2 to TRBJ2-1; 7 nucleotides align to TRBD2. The germline V gene has CDR1 SGHTA and CDR2 FQGNSA. Unmatched junction bases numbered 8, after V lost 2 bases and J lost 4 bases. The CDR3 spans 16 residues. The CDR3 spells CASSLWSSGTYNEQFF. The CDR3 DNA reads TGTGCCAGCAGCTTATGGTCTAGCGGAACGTACAATGAGCAGTTCTTC.

The chain uses TRBV5-1 and TRBJ2-1; 11 bases line up with TRBD1. The length of the CDR3 is 15 residues. Trimming at V came to 3 bases and at J to 6 bases, leaving 5 bases not matched to a gene. Germline-derived CDR1 and CDR2 are SGHRS and YFSETQ. The CDR3 loop reads CASSSSGTGGNEQFF. The CDR3 DNA reads as TGCGCCAGCAGCTCCTCCGGGACAGGGGGCAATGAGCAGTTCTTC.

The chain employs TRBV7-9 and TRBJ2-3; TRBD2 matches at 7 bases. CDR1 and CDR2 (germline): SEHNR, FQNEAQ (reference sequence). The CDR3 has 16 amino acids. Losses at the gene ends were 2 bases for V and 0 bases for J; bases not matched to a gene: 5. The CDR3 DNA reads TGTGCCAGCAGCTTACGTGGCGGGGGTAGCACAGATACGCAGTATTTT. Protein sequence: CASSLRGGGSTDTQYF.

The rearrangement joins TRBV7-9 to TRBJ2-5; possible D gene TRBD1, 5 bases. Between the trimmed V and J ends, which lost 5 bases and 5 bases, there was a span of 15 bases. This CDR3 contains 14 residues. Germline CDR1 and CDR2: SEHNR and FQNEAQ (reference sequence). The CDR3 loop is CASSPDTKGETQYF. For the CDR3, the DNA is TGTGCCAGCAGCCCGGACACGAAGGGGGAGACCCAGTACTTC.

This clonotype was found a few times. The chain combines TRBV20-1 with TRBJ2-5, with TRBD1 identical over 8 bases. This CDR3 comprises 14 residues. Germline V CDR1 and CDR2: DFQATT, SNEGSKA (reference sequence). V lost 1 base and J lost 0; bases outside the gene matches: 1. The CDR3 nucleotides are TGCAGTGCTAGAGCAGGGGGCGACCAAGAGACCCAGTACTTC. Its protein is CSARAGGDQETQYF.